This T cell receptor (beta chain) was profiled in a study of cytomegalovirus exposure and HLA in healthy donors. PCR was performed using 60 Vbeta and 13 Jbeta primers. Measured with immunoSEQ multiplex PCR; TCRdb has only the in-frame clones, and not every one. This sample carries 150,000 to 200,000 clones, roughly four fifths of them seen once, and the ten largest clones take around 0.97%. Sequences were obtained from PBMCs. The sequence was obtained from a girl aged 2 to 9 in good health and CMV-seropositive.

This chain's CDR3 is CASSPPRTDSDEQFF. In nucleotides, the CDR3 is TGTGCCAGCAGCCCCCCCCGGACAGATTCCGATGAGCAGTTCTTC. The rearrangement links TRBV13 to TRBJ2-1, with D maybe TRBD1 (6 bases). The CDR3 has 15 amino acids. Per germline, CDR1 PRHDT and CDR2 FYEKMQ (reference sequence). V lost 5 bases and J lost 8, with 19 bases in between.